These T cell receptor beta chains were read from a single sample in a study of blood T cells in healthy people across ages. In TCRdb, the 5' RACE reads were re-called with MiXCR into one record per CDR3 protein. The profile shows about 670,000 distinct CDR3 sequences, about 51% of them singletons. Sequencing was done on a sample of blood. The origin of the receptors is a woman of 80 years or more in good health. CDR3s include the opening cysteine and the closing phenylalanine or tryptophan. The order of the fields is J gene, V gene, CDR3 length, clone size, D gene, CDR3 protein, CDR3 DNA. The D gene is left open where the match is weak. Clone size is shown for a subset of rows, as once, few, many or a class of expanded clone.

>TRBJ2-6|TRBV4-3|16|-|-
CASSQDGSSGANVLTF
TGCGCCAGCAGCCAAGACGGAAGCTCTGGGGCCAACGTCCTGACTTTC
>TRBJ1-6|TRBV16|16|-|-
CASSQYRGTNNSPLHF
TGTGCCAGCAGCCAATATAGGGGAACGAATAATTCACCCCTCCACTTT
>TRBJ2-5|TRBV27|15|many|-
CASSLLIGRGETQYF
TGTGCCAGCAGTTTGCTAATCGGGCGGGGAGAGACCCAGTACTTC
>TRBJ1-2|TRBV5-1|16|-|TRBD1
CASSLEGQGNNYGYTF
TGCGCCAGCAGCTTGGAGGGACAGGGGAATAACTATGGCTACACCTTC
>TRBJ2-1|TRBV20-1|15|many|-
CSASPPGGRANEQFF
TGCAGTGCTAGCCCCCCCGGGGGCCGTGCCAATGAGCAGTTCTTC
>TRBJ2-3|TRBV6-2/TRBV6-3|13|-|-
CASSETTYDTQYF
TGTGCCAGCAGTGAGACTACTTACGATACGCAGTATTTT
>TRBJ1-1|TRBV5-1|14|-|-
CASSFGTGRTEAFF
TGCGCCAGCAGCTTTGGGACGGGGCGCACTGAAGCTTTCTTT
>TRBJ1-2|TRBV20-1|15|many|-
CSARALPDQRFGYTF
TGCAGTGCTAGGGCCCTTCCGGACCAACGGTTTGGCTACACCTTC
>TRBJ2-7|TRBV10-2|12|-|-
CTSSIGTGEQYF
TGCACCAGCAGTATCGGGACTGGTGAGCAGTACTTC
>TRBJ2-3|TRBV15|15|many|-
CATSRDGPEGDTQYF
TGTGCCACCAGCAGAGATGGGCCTGAGGGAGATACGCAGTATTTT
>TRBJ2-7|TRBV6-6|13|-|-
CASSTYRFDEQYF
TGTGCCAGCAGTACCTACAGGTTCGACGAGCAGTACTTC
>TRBJ2-7|TRBV10-3|13|few|-
CAIAGSQGYEQYF
TGTGCCATCGCAGGGAGCCAGGGATACGAGCAGTACTTC
>TRBJ2-1|TRBV28|16|many|TRBD1
CASSSLRDRSSHEQFF
TGTGCCAGCAGCTCACTCCGGGACAGGTCGTCCCATGAGCAGTTCTTC